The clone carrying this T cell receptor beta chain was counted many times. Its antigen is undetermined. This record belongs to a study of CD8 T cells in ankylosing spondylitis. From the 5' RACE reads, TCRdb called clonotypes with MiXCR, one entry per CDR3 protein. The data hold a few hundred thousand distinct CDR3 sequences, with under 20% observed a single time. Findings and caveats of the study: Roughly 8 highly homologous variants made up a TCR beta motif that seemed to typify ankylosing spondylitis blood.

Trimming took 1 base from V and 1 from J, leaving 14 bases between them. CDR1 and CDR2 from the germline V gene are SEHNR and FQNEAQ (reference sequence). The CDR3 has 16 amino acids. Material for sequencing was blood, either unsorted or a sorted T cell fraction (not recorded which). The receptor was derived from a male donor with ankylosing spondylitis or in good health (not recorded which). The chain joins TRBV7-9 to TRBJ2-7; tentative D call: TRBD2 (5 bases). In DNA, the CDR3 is TGTGCCAGCAGCTTAGTCCCGGGAATGACATCCTACGAGCAGTACTTC. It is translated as CASSLVPGMTSYEQYF. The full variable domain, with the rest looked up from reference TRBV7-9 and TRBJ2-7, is DTGVSQNPRHKITKRGQNVTFRCDPISEHNRLYWYRQTLGQGPEFLTYFQNEAQLEKSRLLSDRFSAERPKGSFSTLEIQRTEQGDSAMYLCASSLVPGMTSYEQYFGPGTRLTVT.